This passage covers 12 T cell receptor beta chains from one sample sequenced in a study of T cell repertoires in cytomegalovirus infection (dated by TCRdb to between 2018 and 2021). The sample was run on an Illumina HiSeq 1500. TCRdb reprocessed the public reads (quality trimming at Q25 with fastp, clone calling with MiXCR) and kept in-frame beta chains. Each CDR3 protein gets just one entry, which takes the most common genes and DNA from the rows behind it. The sample profile shows 750,000 to 950,000 distinct CDR3 sequences; 25% to 35% of them were found once. The top ten clonotypes cover approximately 14% of the sample. The sample's treatment or condition label, in plain terms: in vitro stimulation with specific CMV peptide epitopes to enrich CMV-specific T cells. Which antigens these TCRs recognize remains unknown. The sample was cultured CD8+ T cells from PBMCs, taken from culture after CMV antigen stimulation. Every receptor here comes from a human donor in good health (CMV status not recorded). Some clones in this sample may be carry-over from other donors' samples.

This clonotype was seen only a few times. The chain combines TRBV29-1 with TRBJ1-4, with D maybe TRBD1 (5 bases). The germline V gene has CDR1 SQVTM and CDR2 ANQGSEA. Trimming pared 6 bases from V and 5 bases from J, leaving 16 bases between. This CDR3 has 14 residues. In DNA, the CDR3 is TGCAGCGTCAACCGGGACGGGGGAAATGAAAAACTGTTTTTT. This encodes CSVNRDGGNEKLFF. Drawing the rest from reference TRBV29-1 and TRBJ1-4, the complete variable domain is SAVISQKPSRDICQRGTSLTIQCQVDSQVTMMFWYRQQPGQSLTLIATANQGSEATYESGFVIDKFPISRPNLTFSTLTVSNMSPEDSSIYLCSVNRDGGNEKLFFGSGTQLSVL.

This chain joins TRBV24-1 and TRBJ1-6, with D possibly being TRBD1 (6 bases). V lost 2 bases to trimming and J lost 7 bases, with 8 bases between them. Germline V gives CDR1 KGHDR, CDR2 SFDVKD. This CDR3 contains 14 residues. The CDR3 is CATSDYRANSPLHF. CDR3 in DNA: TGTGCCACCAGTGATTACAGGGCCAATTCACCCCTCCACTTT.

This clonotype was seen ten or more times. The chain has TRBV7-2 and TRBJ2-2; D is undetermined. This CDR3 has 15 amino acids. Trimming cost V 5 bases and J 2 bases, with 12 bases left between them. Germline assignment: CDR1 SGHTA and CDR2 FQGNSA. The CDR3 region is CASSRQSLNTGELFF. CDR3 DNA: TGTGCCAGCAGCCGCCAGTCGCTCAACACCGGGGAGCTGTTTTTT.

This chain connects TRBV5-5 to TRBJ2-7, with 9 bases aligning to TRBD1. This CDR3 has 14 amino acids. CDR1 and CDR2 (germline): SGHKS, YYEKEE (reference sequence). V shed 1 base and J 4 bases; nucleotides not matched to a gene: 3. The CDR3 loop reads CASSLWDRAYEQYV. CDR3 coding DNA: TGTGCCAGCAGCTTGTGGGACAGGGCGTACGAGCAGTACGTC.

The chain combines TRBV15 with TRBJ2-5, with 8 bases lining up with TRBD1. Germline CDR1 is LNHNV and CDR2 is YYDKDF (reference sequence). The CDR3 is made up of 16 amino acids. The junction had 6 bases not matched to a gene; V was cut back by 0 bases and J by 3 bases. This CDR3 is CATSRDISTGEETQYF. The CDR3 DNA follows: TGTGCCACCAGCAGAGATATTTCGACAGGGGAAGAGACCCAGTACTTC.

The V call is TRBV6-5, the J call TRBJ2-1; D not certain. V lost 0 bases and J 7 bases, leaving 16 bases between the germline ends. This CDR3 has 16 residues. Germline CDR1 MNHEY, CDR2 SVGAGI. CDR3 sequence reads: CASSYSPPEIYNEQFF. The CDR3 DNA sequence: TGTGCCAGCAGTTACTCCCCACCAGAAATATATAATGAGCAGTTCTTC.

This clonotype occurred many times. This rearrangement joins TRBV7-8 to TRBJ2-7, with 8 bases fitting TRBD1. This CDR3 has 15 residues. The germline gives CDR1 SGHVS, CDR2 FQNEAQ. The V and J ends lost 5 bases and 3 bases, in that order; junction bases with no gene match: 9. The CDR3 nucleotides are TGTGCCAGCAGCCCTTCGACAGGGGCTCTCTACGAGCAGTACGTC. The encoded protein is CASSPSTGALYEQYV.

The chain is built from TRBV14 and TRBJ2-5, with unresolved D. CDR3 length: 14 residues. Trimming took 2 bases from V and 5 from J, leaving 12 bases between them. In germline, CDR1 is SGHDN, CDR2 FVKESK. The CDR3 region is CASSQLDGTETQYF. DNA of the CDR3: TGTGCCAGCAGCCAACTGGACGGCACGGAGACCCAGTACTTC.

This clonotype was counted ten times or more. The chain couples TRBV7-3 to TRBJ2-2; D is ambiguous. This CDR3 is built from 13 residues. CDR1 and CDR2 from the germline V gene are SGHTA and FQGTGA. Trimming removed 5 bases at V and 0 bases at J, with 4 bases between. CDR3 region: CASSNTNTGELFF. As DNA, the CDR3 is TGTGCCAGCAGCAACACGAACACCGGGGAGCTGTTTTTT.

V usage is TRBV24-1 and J usage is TRBJ2-1; D unclear. The CDR3 is made up of 11 amino acids. Per germline, CDR1 KGHDR and CDR2 SFDVKD. The V gene lost 12 bases and the J gene lost 6 bases, with 11 bases spanning the gap. CDR3 in DNA: TGTGCCGAGTGGGCGTCCAATGAGCAGTTCTTC. This gives the protein CAEWASNEQFF.

The rearrangement joins TRBV6-8 to TRBJ1-1, with TRBD1 as a possible D gene (6 bases). This CDR3 has 15 residues. Trimming shortened V by 2 bases and J by 6 bases, and 16 bases separated the two germline ends. The germline V gene has CDR1 MNHGY and CDR2 SAAAGT. Written as DNA, the CDR3 is TGTGCCAGCAGTTACGGGTTGGGGGGCCGCGCTGAAGCTTTCTTT. It codes for CASSYGLGGRAEAFF.

A few counts support this clonotype. This chain joins TRBV12-3 or TRBV12-4 and TRBJ1-5; D remains unclear. V was shortened by 4 bases and J by 4 bases, with 11 bases between the two germline ends. This CDR3 has 14 amino acids. The DNA for the CDR3 is TGTGCCAGCAGTTCTGCGGATTATAATCAGCCCCAGCATTTT. Translated, it gives CASSSADYNQPQHF.